This is a list of T cell receptor beta chains from one sample in a study of blood T cell repertoires in COVID-19. The repertoire was sequenced with immunoSEQ multiplex PCR; TCRdb's copy has only in-frame clones and lacks some. The table has hundreds of thousands of clones, 85% to 90% seen once; the top ten hold 1.5% to 2%. Sequencing was carried out using PBMCs or T cells enriched from blood (not recorded which). These receptors all come from a woman between 45 and 65 years old who had recovered from COVID-19. Both conserved end residues are part of each CDR3. The order of the fields is V gene, J gene, CDR3 protein.

v_gene: TRBV11-2
j_gene: TRBJ2-3
CDR3aa: CASSLAMAGAGVDTQYF

v_gene: TRBV29-1
j_gene: TRBJ1-5
CDR3aa: CSAKNRGQPQHF

v_gene: TRBV28
j_gene: TRBJ1-5
CDR3aa: CASSLGQINQPQHF

v_gene: TRBV19
j_gene: TRBJ1-1
CDR3aa: CASSGQGLVTEAFF

v_gene: TRBV11-2
j_gene: TRBJ2-7
CDR3aa: CASSSLRRRGRLVQYF

v_gene: TRBV11-1
j_gene: TRBJ2-6
CDR3aa: CASSKGDSGANVLTF

v_gene: TRBV7-3
j_gene: TRBJ2-3
CDR3aa: CASSLAGEDTQYF

v_gene: TRBV7-2
j_gene: TRBJ2-5
CDR3aa: CASSYSSGGSQTQYF

v_gene: TRBV9
j_gene: TRBJ1-2
CDR3aa: CASSLEPTGVVYGYTF

v_gene: TRBV20-1
j_gene: TRBJ2-1
CDR3aa: CSAPLYNEQFF

v_gene: TRBV11-2
j_gene: TRBJ2-7
CDR3aa: CASSSHRDLSYEQYF

v_gene: TRBV11-2
j_gene: TRBJ1-1
CDR3aa: CASSFSGTGNSGTEAFF

v_gene: TRBV18
j_gene: TRBJ2-7
CDR3aa: CASSPSGQTLGEQYF

v_gene: TRBV4-1
j_gene: TRBJ1-1
CDR3aa: CASSQDRERNTEAFF

v_gene: TRBV30
j_gene: TRBJ2-1
CDR3aa: CAWSVAGGMGNEQFF

v_gene: TRBV5-1
j_gene: TRBJ2-1
CDR3aa: CASTTGDSFSREQFF